This is a list of T cell receptor beta chains from one sample in a study of blood T cells in healthy people across ages. MiXCR, applied by TCRdb to the 5' RACE reads, yields one record per CDR3 protein. Among about a million distinct CDR3 sequences listed, roughly two fifths were seen once. Sample: blood. Source of these receptors: a man aged 18 to 30 in good health. Each CDR3 is given with its conserved first and last residue. Clone size is given for some rows only: seen once, a few or many times, or a class if the clone is expanded.

cdr3_aa cdr3_length v_call clone_size
CASSATQGWIKGYEQYF 17 TRBV7-9 .
CASSLRGQTNYGYTF 15 TRBV5-6 few
CATTGQGKWSGTEAFF 16 TRBV12-3/TRBV12-4 .
CASSVTGSYSNQPQHF 16 TRBV5-1 .
CASSWGQGAPPGTDTQYF 18 TRBV7-9 .
CATITGSSIGYGYTF 15 TRBV28 few
CSALDGGYEQYF 12 TRBV20-1 many
CASGLGRHTDTQYF 14 TRBV6-5 .
CASGLERAFF 10 TRBV27 .
CASKDGSNQPQHF 13 TRBV2 few
CASTRIGGLSADTQYF 16 TRBV12-3/TRBV12-4 few
CSARNTDNSPLHF 13 TRBV20-1 few
CASTELSRQGSAGELFF 17 TRBV6-1 .
CASSSQVLYNEQFF 14 TRBV12-3/TRBV12-4 .
CASSLGQGANYGYTF 15 TRBV5-1 many
CASSQVHTGADQPQHF 16 TRBV4-2 few
CSARLDRGTYNEQFF 15 TRBV20-1 .
CAISGTNYGYTF 12 TRBV10-3 few
CASSRVQGTHGYTF 14 TRBV7-9 .
CASSQTGIDYGYTF 14 TRBV9 .
CSAIGDPLIYGYTF 14 TRBV20-1 .
CASSDQPGTDTQYF 14 TRBV6-4 .
CASSYSKVNTGAFF 14 TRBV6-6 .
CSASYRGASYGYTF 14 TRBV20-1 .
CASSQVQRGMQYF 13 TRBV14 .
CASSLDLVGYGYTF 14 TRBV7-2 few
CASSHATGLEDTEAFF 16 TRBV14 .
CASSYYTGRSYEQYF 15 TRBV6-5 .
CASSQEGLQDQPQHF 15 TRBV4-1 .
CASSHGGVNTGAFF 14 TRBV3-1 .
CSAGGSDRNYGYTF 14 TRBV20-1 few
CASSRGQNYGYTF 13 TRBV12-3/TRBV12-4 many
CASTFWQGGEQFF 13 TRBV27 few
CASSLPGGRRSEQYF 15 TRBV7-2 .
CAIRDTGVRNYGYTF 15 TRBV10-3 many
CASSQARGGGYTQYF 15 TRBV4-3 .
CSARAGGGGYEQYF 14 TRBV20-1 .
CASNRLAGGNEQFF 14 TRBV7-2 .
CIALDSEKLFF 11 TRBV20-1 .
CASSQTGIGLPSGANVLTF 19 TRBV27 few
CASLKTSGAQETQYF 15 TRBV7-4 .
CASSVNPSVGGYTF 14 TRBV27 few